This T cell receptor beta chain was recorded in a study of cytomegalovirus exposure and HLA in healthy donors. V was pared by 7 bases and J by 6 bases, with 17 bases of the junction left unmatched. This CDR3 is built from 17 residues. CDR1 is SGHRS, CDR2 YFSETQ, per germline. Assay used: immunoSEQ multiplex PCR; TCRdb lists only in-frame clones, some missing. Among 50,000 to 70,000 clones listed, about 95% were seen once. The chain couples TRBV5-1 to TRBJ1-1; 11 bases fit TRBD1. Sequencing was done on a sample of PBMCs. The origin of this receptor is a woman aged 18-30 years in good health and CMV-seropositive. CDR3 residues: CASRLGWTGGDYAEAFF. For the CDR3, the DNA is TGCGCCAGCCGCCTTGGTTGGACAGGGGGCGATTACGCTGAAGCTTTCTTT.